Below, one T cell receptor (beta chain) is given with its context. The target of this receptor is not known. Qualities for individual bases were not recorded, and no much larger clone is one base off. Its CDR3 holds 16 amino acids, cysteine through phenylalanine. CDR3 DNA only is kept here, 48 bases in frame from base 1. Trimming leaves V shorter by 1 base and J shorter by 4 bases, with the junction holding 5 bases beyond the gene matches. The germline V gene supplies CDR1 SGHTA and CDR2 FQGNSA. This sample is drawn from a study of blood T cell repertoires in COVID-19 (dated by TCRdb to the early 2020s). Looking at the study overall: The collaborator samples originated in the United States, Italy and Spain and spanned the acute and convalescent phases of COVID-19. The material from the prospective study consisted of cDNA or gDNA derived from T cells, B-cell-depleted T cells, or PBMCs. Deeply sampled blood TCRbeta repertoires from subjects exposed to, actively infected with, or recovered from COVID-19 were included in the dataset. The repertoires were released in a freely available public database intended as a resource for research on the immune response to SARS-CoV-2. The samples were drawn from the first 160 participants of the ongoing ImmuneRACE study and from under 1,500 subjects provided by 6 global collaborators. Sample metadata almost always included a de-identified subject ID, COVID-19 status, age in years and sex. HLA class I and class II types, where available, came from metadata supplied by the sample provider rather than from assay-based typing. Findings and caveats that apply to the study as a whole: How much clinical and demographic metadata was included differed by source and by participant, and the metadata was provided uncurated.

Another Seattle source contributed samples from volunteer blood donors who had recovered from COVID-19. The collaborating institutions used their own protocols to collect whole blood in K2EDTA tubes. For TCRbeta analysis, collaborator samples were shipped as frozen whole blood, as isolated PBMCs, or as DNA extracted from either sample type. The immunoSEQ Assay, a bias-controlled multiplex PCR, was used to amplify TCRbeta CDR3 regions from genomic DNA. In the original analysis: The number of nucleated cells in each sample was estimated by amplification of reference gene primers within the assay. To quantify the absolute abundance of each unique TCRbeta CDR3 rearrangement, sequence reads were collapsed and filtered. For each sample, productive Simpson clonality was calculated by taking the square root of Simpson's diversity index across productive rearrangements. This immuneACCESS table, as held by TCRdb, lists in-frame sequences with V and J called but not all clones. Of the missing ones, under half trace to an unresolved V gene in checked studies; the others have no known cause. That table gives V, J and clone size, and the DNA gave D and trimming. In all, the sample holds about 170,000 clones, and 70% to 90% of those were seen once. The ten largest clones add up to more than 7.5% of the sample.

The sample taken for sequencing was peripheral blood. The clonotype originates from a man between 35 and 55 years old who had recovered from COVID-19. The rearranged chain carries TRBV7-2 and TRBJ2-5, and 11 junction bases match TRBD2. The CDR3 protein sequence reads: CASSLEAGTSGETQYF. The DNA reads TGTGCCAGCAGCTTAGAAGCCGGGACTAGCGGAGAGACCCAGTACTTC.